This T cell receptor beta chain was identified in a study of shared clonotypes between healthy human individuals. A single count supports this clone. CD45RO-negative CD8 cells positively selected for CCR7 made up the naive population, which excluded terminally differentiated effector memory CD45RA+ cells. This CDR3 has 14 amino acids. The germline V gene has CDR1 MNHEY and CDR2 SMNVEV (reference sequence). Trimming took 8 bases from V and 11 from J, leaving 19 bases between them. Template for every sorted-subset replicate PCR totaled around 210 ng DNA, some 30,000 T cell genomes. Methods used by the authors: With immunoSEQ giving junction-only sequences and no quality scores, filtering differed. Libraries were prepared by immunoSEQ multiplex PCR; TCRdb keeps only in-frame clonotypes and omits some of them. The V and J calls and the clone size are those of that table, but D and trimming were determined from the DNA. The data hold about 2 million clones, with over 85% observed a single time.

This receptor was identified in a man aged 18 to 29 in good health. The chain combines TRBV27 with TRBJ1-6, with D maybe TRBD1 (6 bases). Sequencing input: naive CD8+ T cells sorted from blood. CDR3 nucleotide sequence: TGTGCCAGCCAACCCACAGGGAGAATGGCACCCCTCCACTTT. As protein: CASQPTGRMAPLHF.